This T cell receptor beta chain was sequenced for a study of T cells after yellow fever vaccination. Study-wide background: SMART-Seq v4 Ultra Low Input prepared the low-cell-number fractions.

TCRdb reanalysed the 5' RACE reads using MiXCR and keeps one entry per CDR3 protein. Among 29,000 or so distinct CDR3 sequences listed, over 4.5% were seen once. V gave up 3 bases and J gave up 8 bases; unmatched junction bases: 0. There are 14 residues in the CDR3. The germline V gene has CDR1 MNHNS and CDR2 SASEGT. Points from the study as a whole: The secondary response was weaker but peaked faster, day 5 versus 15.

This clonotype was observed at least ten times. Its specificity is unknown. This receptor was obtained from a man between 25 and 39 years old who received the YFV17D yellow fever vaccine. The rearrangement links TRBV6-1 to TRBJ2-1; 14 bases agree with TRBD2. The sequenced sample was CD8+ T cells sorted from PBMCs, obtained 10 days after the yellow fever booster vaccination. CDR3 region: CASSEGLAGDEQFF. DNA for the CDR3: TGTGCCAGCAGTGAGGGACTAGCGGGAGATGAGCAGTTCTTC.